This record concerns one TCR beta chain sequence. The assay was immunoSEQ multiplex PCR, and TCRdb's table has in-frame clones only and misses some. The sample carries under 15,000 clones, roughly 86% recorded once. These data originate in a study of blood T cell dynamics during melanoma immunotherapy. On the study more broadly: Standard first-line treatment here was pembrolizumab or nivolumab plus ipilimumab in metastatic melanoma.

The time point is: pre-treatment baseline. At 12 weeks after first infusion, RECIST 1.1 defined response for most patients. Between the trimmed V and J ends, which lost 6 bases and 4 bases, there was a span of 15 bases. Germline CDR1 SSHAT, CDR2 FNYEAQ (reference sequence). The length of the CDR3 is 15 residues. This TCR came from a human donor with melanoma. This specimen consisted of blood, obtained from a patient treated with checkpoint blockade. The chain uses TRBV7-7 and TRBJ2-2, with D maybe TRBD1 (5 bases). The CDR3 nucleotides read TGTGCCAGCAGTTCCTTCACAGGTGGCACCGGGGAGCTGTTTTTT. This encodes CASSSFTGGTGELFF.